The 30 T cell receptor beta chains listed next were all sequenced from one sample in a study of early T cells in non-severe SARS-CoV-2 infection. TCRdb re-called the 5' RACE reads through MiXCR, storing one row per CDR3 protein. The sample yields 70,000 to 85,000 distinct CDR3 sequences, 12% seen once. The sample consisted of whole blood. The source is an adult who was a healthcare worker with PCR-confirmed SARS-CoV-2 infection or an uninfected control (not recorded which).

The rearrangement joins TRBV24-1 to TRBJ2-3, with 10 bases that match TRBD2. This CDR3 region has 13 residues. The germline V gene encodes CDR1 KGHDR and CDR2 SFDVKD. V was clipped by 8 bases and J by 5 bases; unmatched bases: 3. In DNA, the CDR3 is TGTGCCACCAAAGGGACTAGCGAAGATACGCAGTATTTT. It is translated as CATKGTSEDTQYF.

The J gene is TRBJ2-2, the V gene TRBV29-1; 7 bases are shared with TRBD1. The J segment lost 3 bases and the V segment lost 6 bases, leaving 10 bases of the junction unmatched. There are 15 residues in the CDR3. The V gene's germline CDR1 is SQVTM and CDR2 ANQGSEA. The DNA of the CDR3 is TGCAGCGTCCGTGCACAGGGGATCGACACCGGGGAGCTGTTTTTT. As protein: CSVRAQGIDTGELFF.

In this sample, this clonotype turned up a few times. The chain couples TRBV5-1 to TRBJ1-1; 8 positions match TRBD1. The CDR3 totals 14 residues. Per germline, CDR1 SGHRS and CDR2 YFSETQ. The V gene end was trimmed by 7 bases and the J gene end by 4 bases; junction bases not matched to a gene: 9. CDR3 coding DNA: TGCGCCAGCGCATCAGGGGGCGCGGCCACTGAAGCTTTCTTT. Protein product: CASASGGAATEAFF.

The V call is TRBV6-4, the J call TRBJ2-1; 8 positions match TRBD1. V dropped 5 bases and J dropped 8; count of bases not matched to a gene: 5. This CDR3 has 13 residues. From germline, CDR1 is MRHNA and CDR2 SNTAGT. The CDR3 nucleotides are TGTGCCAGCAGTCGACAGGGGATGGATGAGCAGTTCTTC. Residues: CASSRQGMDEQFF.

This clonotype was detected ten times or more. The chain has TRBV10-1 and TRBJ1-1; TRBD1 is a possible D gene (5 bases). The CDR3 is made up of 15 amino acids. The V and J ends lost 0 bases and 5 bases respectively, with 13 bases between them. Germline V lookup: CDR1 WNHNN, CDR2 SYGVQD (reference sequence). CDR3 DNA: TGCGCCAGCAGTGAGTCGGTAGGGGTTAGGACTGAAGCTTTCTTT. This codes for CASSESVGVRTEAFF.

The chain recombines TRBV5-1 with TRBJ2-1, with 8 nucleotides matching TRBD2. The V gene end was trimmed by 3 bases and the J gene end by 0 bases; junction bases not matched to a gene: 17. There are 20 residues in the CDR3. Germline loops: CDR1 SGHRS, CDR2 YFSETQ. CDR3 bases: TGCGCCAGCAGCTCTCAACCTAGGACTAGCCCTAAGAGCTCCTACAATGAGCAGTTCTTC. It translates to CASSSQPRTSPKSSYNEQFF.

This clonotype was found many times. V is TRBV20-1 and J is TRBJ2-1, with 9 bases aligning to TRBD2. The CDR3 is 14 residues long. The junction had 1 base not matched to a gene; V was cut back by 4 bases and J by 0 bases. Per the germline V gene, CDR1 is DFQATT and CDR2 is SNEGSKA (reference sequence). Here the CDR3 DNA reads TGCAGTGCTAAGACTAGCGGCTCCTACAATGAGCAGTTCTTC. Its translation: CSAKTSGSYNEQFF.

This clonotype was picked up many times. The CDR3 coding sequence is TGTGCCAGCAGCCCGACAGGGTTGGGTAATTCACCCCTCCACTTT. Its translation is CASSPTGLGNSPLHF. The V gene is TRBV14, the J gene TRBJ1-6, with 7 bases that match TRBD1. CDR1 is SGHDN and CDR2 is FVKESK in the germline V gene. The CDR3 runs 15 residues. V shed 4 bases, J shed 6 bases, and the junction held 6 bases outside the gene matches.

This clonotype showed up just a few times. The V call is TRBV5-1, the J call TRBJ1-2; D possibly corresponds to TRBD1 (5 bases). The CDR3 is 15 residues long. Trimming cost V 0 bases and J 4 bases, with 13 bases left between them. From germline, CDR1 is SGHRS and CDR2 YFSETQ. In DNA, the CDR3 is TGCGCCAGCAGCTTGGAAGGGGTCGCGGGCTATGGCTACACCTTC. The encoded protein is CASSLEGVAGYGYTF.

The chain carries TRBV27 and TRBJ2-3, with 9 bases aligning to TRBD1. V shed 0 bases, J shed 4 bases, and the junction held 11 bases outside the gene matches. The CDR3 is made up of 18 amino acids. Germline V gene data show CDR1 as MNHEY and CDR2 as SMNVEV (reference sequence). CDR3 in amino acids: CASSLSSPPTGGADTQYF. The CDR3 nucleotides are TGTGCCAGCAGTTTATCCTCCCCTCCGACAGGGGGAGCAGATACGCAGTATTTT.

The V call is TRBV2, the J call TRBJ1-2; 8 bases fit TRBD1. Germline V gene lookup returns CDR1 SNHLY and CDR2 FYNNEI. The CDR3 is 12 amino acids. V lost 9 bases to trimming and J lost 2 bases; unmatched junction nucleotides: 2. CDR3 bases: TGTGCCAGGACAGGGGCCAACTATGGCTACACCTTC. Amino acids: CARTGANYGYTF.

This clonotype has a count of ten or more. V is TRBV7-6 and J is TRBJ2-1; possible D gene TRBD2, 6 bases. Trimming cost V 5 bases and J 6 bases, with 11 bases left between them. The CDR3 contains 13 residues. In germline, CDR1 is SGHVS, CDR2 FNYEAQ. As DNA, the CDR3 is TGTGCCAGCAGCCATGGGACTGCCAATGAGCAGTTCTTC. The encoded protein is CASSHGTANEQFF.

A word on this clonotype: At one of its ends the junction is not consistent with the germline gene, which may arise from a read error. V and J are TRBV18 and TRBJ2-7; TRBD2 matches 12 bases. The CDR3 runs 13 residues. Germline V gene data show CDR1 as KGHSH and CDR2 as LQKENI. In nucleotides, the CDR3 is TGTGCCAGCTCACCACATTCCGGGACTAGCGGGTTTTTT. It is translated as CASSPHSGTSGFF.

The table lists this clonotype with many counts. CDR3: CASPGTGIYEQYF. DNA for the CDR3: TGTGCCAGCCCCGGGACAGGGATCTACGAGCAGTACTTC. The chain carries TRBV6-4 and TRBJ2-7; 9 positions match TRBD1. The CDR3 contains 13 residues. Germline V gene lookup returns CDR1 MRHNA and CDR2 SNTAGT. J gave up 3 bases and V 8 bases, and 5 bases lay outside the gene matches.

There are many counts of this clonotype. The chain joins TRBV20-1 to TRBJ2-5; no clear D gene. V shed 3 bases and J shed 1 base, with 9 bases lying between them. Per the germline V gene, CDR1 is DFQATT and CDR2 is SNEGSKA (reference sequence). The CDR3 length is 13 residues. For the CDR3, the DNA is TGCAGTGCTAGGTCCGGCGGCCAAGAGACCCAGTACTTC. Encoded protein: CSARSGGQETQYF.

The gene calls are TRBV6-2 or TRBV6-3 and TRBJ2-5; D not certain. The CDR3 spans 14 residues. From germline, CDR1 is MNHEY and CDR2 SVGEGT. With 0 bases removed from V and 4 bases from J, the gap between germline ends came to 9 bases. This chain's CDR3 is CASSYSIGLETQYF. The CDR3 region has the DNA TGTGCCAGCAGTTACTCGATTGGCTTAGAGACCCAGTACTTC.

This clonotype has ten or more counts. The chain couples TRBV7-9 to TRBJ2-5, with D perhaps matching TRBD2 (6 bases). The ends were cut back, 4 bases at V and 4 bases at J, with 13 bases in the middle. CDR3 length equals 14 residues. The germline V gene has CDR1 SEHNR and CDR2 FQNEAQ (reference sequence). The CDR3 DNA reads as TGTGCCAGCAGCTCAGGAGGGCCAATAGAGACCCAGTACTTC. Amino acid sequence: CASSSGGPIETQYF.

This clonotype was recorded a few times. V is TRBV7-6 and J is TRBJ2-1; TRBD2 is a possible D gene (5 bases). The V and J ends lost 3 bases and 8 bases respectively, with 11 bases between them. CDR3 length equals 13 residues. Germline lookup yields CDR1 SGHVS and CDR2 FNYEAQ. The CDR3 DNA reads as TGTGCCAGCAGCTTGGCAGGCGGGTATGAGCAGTTCTTC. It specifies CASSLAGGYEQFF.

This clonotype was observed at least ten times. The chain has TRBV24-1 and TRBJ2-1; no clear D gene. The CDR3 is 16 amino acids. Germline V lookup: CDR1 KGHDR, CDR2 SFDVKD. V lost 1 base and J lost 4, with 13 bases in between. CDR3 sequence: CATSDFGAVGYNEQFF. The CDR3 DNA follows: TGTGCCACCAGTGATTTCGGTGCTGTTGGGTACAATGAGCAGTTCTTC.

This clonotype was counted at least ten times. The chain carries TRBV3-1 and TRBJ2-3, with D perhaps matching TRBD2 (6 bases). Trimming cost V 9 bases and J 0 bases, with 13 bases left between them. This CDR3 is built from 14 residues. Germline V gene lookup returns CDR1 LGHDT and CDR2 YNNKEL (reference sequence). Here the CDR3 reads CASSSGISTDTQYF. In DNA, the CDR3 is TGTGCCAGTAGTAGCGGAATCAGCACAGATACGCAGTATTTT.

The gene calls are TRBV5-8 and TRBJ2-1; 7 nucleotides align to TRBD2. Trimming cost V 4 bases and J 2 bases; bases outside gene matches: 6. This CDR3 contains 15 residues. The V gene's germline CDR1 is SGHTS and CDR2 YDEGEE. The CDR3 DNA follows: TGTGCCAGCAGCCCCGGGACTACCGCCTACAATGAGCAGTTCTTC. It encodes CASSPGTTAYNEQFF. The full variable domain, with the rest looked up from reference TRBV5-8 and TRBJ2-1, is EAGVTQSPTHLIKTRGQQATLRCSPISGHTSVYWYQQALGLGLQFLLWYDEGEERNRGNFPPRFSGRQFPNYSSELNVNALELEDSALYLCASSPGTTAYNEQFFGPGTRLTVL.

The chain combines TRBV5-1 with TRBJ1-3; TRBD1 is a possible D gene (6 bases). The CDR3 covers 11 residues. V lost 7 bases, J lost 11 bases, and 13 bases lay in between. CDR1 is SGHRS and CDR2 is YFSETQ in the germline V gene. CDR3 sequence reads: CASGEGDSIYF. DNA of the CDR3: TGCGCCAGCGGAGAGGGGGATTCCATATATTTT.

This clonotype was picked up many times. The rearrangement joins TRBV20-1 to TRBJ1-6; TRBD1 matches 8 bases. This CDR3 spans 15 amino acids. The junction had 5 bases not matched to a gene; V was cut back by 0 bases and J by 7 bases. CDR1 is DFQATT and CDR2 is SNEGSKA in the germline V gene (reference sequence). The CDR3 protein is CSARDPNRGNSPLHF. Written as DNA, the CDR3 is TGCAGTGCTAGAGATCCGAACAGGGGGAATTCACCCCTCCACTTT.

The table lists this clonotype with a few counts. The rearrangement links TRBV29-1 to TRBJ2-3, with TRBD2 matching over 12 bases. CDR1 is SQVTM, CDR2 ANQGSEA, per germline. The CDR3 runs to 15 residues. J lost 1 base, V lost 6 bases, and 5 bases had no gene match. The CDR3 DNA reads TGCAGCGTAACGACTAGCGGGAGTCGCACAGATACGCAGTATTTT. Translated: CSVTTSGSRTDTQYF.

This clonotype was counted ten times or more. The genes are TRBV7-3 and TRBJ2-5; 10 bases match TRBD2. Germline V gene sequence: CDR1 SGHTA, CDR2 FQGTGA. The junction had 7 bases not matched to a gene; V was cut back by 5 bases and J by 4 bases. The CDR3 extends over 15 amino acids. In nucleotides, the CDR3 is TGTGCCAGCAGCGCCGGGACTAGCGTGGCAGAGACCCAGTACTTC. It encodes CASSAGTSVAETQYF.

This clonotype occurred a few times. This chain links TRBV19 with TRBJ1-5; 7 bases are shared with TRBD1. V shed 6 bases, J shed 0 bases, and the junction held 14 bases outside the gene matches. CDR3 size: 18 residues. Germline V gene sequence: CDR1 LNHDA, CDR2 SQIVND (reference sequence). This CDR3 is CASSPEDRKPYSNQPQHF. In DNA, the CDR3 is TGTGCCAGTAGCCCCGAGGACAGGAAGCCTTATAGCAATCAGCCCCAGCATTTT. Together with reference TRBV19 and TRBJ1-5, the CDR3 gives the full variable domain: DGGITQSPKYLFRKEGQNVTLSCEQNLNHDAMYWYRQDPGQGLRLIYYSQIVNDFQKGDIAEGYSVSREKKESFPLTVTSAQKNPTAFYLCASSPEDRKPYSNQPQHFGDGTRLSIL.

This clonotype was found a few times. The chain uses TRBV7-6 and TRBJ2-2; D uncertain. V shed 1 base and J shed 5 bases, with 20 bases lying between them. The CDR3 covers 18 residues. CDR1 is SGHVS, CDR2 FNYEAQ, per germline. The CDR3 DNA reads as TGTGCCAGCAGCTTAGTTCATCGGCTGGGTTTTTCTACCGGGGAGCTGTTTTTT. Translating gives CASSLVHRLGFSTGELFF.

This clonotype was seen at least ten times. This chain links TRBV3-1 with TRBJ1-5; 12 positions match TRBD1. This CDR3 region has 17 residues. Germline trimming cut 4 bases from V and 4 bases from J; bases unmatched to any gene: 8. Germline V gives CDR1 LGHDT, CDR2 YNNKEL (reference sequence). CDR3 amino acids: CASSRGGQGAFNQPQHF. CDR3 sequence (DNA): TGTGCCAGCAGCCGCGGGGGACAGGGGGCCTTTAATCAGCCCCAGCATTTT.

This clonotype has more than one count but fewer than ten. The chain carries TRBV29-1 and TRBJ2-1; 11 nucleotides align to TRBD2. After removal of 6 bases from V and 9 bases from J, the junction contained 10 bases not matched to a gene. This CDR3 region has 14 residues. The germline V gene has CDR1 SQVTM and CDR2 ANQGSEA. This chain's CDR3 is CSVRLAGPEGEQFF. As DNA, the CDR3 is TGCAGCGTCCGACTAGCGGGGCCCGAGGGTGAGCAGTTCTTC.

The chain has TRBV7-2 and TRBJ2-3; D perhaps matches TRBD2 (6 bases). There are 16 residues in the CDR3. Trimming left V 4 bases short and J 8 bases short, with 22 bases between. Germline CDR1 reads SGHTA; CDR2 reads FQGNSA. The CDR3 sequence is CASSSPRSGVAVTQYF. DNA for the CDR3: TGTGCCAGCAGCTCCCCGCGTAGCGGTGTAGCGGTTACGCAGTATTTT.